Below are 5 T cell receptor beta chains sequenced from a single sample in a study of CD8+CD57+ T cells in acquired aplastic anemia (dated by TCRdb to 2016 to 2019). The sample was run on an Illumina HiSeq 2000. Genomic DNA was used as template for profiling of TCR beta VDJ combinations and CDR3 sequences. TCRdb redid the processing of the public reads, applying fastp at Q25 and MiXCR, and retained in-frame beta chains. Every entry covers one CDR3 protein and lists the most common genes and DNA from its rows. This sample is represented by 200,000 or so distinct CDR3 sequences; around three fifths of them were singletons. The ten largest clones add up to around 60% of the sample. Patients chosen for sequencing had shown expansion of CD8+CD57+ cells by flow cytometry. Sequenced sample: sorted CD4+, CD8+, or CD8+CD57+ T cells (not recorded which) from PBMCs. Every receptor here comes from a human donor with aplastic anemia.

This rearrangement joins TRBV7-9 to TRBJ1-2, with D uncertain. In germline, CDR1 is SEHNR, CDR2 FQNEAQ (reference sequence). The V end lost 5 bases, the J end lost 3 bases, and 16 bases lay between the germline ends. This CDR3 spans 15 amino acids. CDR3 sequence: CASSPPGRLDYGYTF. The CDR3 DNA reads TGTGCCAGCAGCCCACCCGGACGGTTGGACTATGGCTACACCTTC. Using reference TRBV7-9 and TRBJ1-2 for the parts outside the CDR3, the full variable domain is DTGVSQNPRHKITKRGQNVTFRCDPISEHNRLYWYRQTLGQGPEFLTYFQNEAQLEKSRLLSDRFSAERPKGSFSTLEIQRTEQGDSAMYLCASSPPGRLDYGYTFGSGTRLTVV.

V usage is TRBV2 and J usage is TRBJ2-7; the match to TRBD2 covers 14 bases. This CDR3 spans 14 amino acids. V lost 3 bases to trimming and J lost 10 bases; unmatched junction nucleotides: 5. CDR1 is SNHLY and CDR2 is FYNNEI in the germline V gene. CDR3 loop: CASSDRTSGGPQYF. The CDR3 bases are TGTGCCAGCAGTGATAGGACTAGCGGGGGGCCCCAGTACTTC.

This clonotype has just one count. V gene TRBV20-1 combines with J gene TRBJ2-7; D is uncertain. CDR3 length equals 12 residues. Germline CDR1 is DFQATT and CDR2 is SNEGSKA (reference sequence). Trimming removed 2 bases from V and 2 bases from J, with 7 bases in between. CDR3 protein: CSARHVTYEQYF. The CDR3, as DNA: TGCAGTGCTAGACACGTAACCTACGAGCAGTACTTC.

About this clonotype: The junction departs from the called germline gene at one end, perhaps through a read error. The rearrangement joins TRBV9 to TRBJ2-2, with TRBD1 identical over 9 bases. This CDR3 is built from 15 residues. CDR1 SGDLS and CDR2 YYNGEE come from the germline V gene. The CDR3 is CASRAGTGNTGELLF. The CDR3 bases are TGTGCCAGCAGGGCGGGGACAGGGAACACCGGGGAGCTGCTTTTT. Full variable domain (missing parts from reference TRBV9 and TRBJ2-2): DSGVTQTPKHLITATGQRVTLRCSPRSGDLSVYWYQQSLDQGLQFLIQYYNGEERAKGNILERFSAQQFPDLHSELNLSSLELGDSALYFCASRAGTGNTGELLFGEGSRLTVL.

The chain couples TRBV19 to TRBJ1-2; D is possibly TRBD1 (6 bases). Germline CDR1 reads LNHDA; CDR2 reads SQIVND (reference sequence). The germline V and J ends were trimmed by 6 bases and 7 bases, with 12 bases remaining between them. The CDR3 spans 12 residues. The CDR3 spells CASSDRLVGYTF. CDR3 DNA sequence: TGTGCCAGTAGCGACAGGCTGGTTGGCTACACCTTC.